Following are 8 T cell receptor beta chains from one sample sequenced in a study of blood T cell repertoires in COVID-19 (dated by TCRdb to 2020 to 2022). Library generation was performed with the immunoSEQ multiplex PCR assay. TCRdb holds this immuneACCESS table with in-frame rearrangements only. Some clones are missing; in checked studies, unresolved V genes explain under half, and the rest has no known cause. The sample records some 220,000 clones, around nine tenths of which are singletons. Roughly 12% of the sample belongs to the ten largest clones. Sequenced input: peripheral blood. The receptors originated from a woman under 30 who had recovered from COVID-19.

The chain couples TRBV6-2 or TRBV6-3 to TRBJ2-5, with D perhaps matching TRBD1 (6 bases). Germline CDR1 MNHEY, CDR2 SVGEGT. Trimming shortened V by 2 bases and J by 4 bases, and 20 bases separated the two germline ends. This CDR3 spans 17 amino acids. CDR3: CASSYGVLALGGETQYF. The CDR3 DNA is TGTGCCAGCAGTTACGGAGTCCTAGCCCTAGGGGGAGAGACCCAGTACTTC.

The rearrangement links TRBV7-3 to TRBJ2-1; TRBD2 aligns across 10 bases. Germline V gene lookup returns CDR1 SGHTA and CDR2 FQGTGA. V shed 1 base and J 3 bases; nucleotides not matched to a gene: 0. The CDR3 has 15 residues. This chain's CDR3 is CASSLRTSGYNEQFF. DNA for the CDR3: TGTGCCAGCAGCTTAAGGACTAGCGGCTACAATGAGCAGTTCTTC.

The chain recombines TRBV5-1 with TRBJ2-2; TRBD1 agrees at 10 bases. CDR1 and CDR2 (germline): SGHRS, YFSETQ. The CDR3 runs to 16 residues. The V segment lost 3 bases and the J segment 4 bases; nucleotides outside the gene matches: 6. The CDR3: CASSSGDRGPTGELFF. The CDR3, as DNA: TGCGCCAGCAGCTCAGGTGACAGGGGGCCCACCGGGGAGCTGTTTTTT. Using reference TRBV5-1 and TRBJ2-2 for the parts outside the CDR3, the full variable domain is KAGVTQTPRYLIKTRGQQVTLSCSPISGHRSVSWYQQTPGQGLQFLFEYFSETQRNKGNFPGRFSGRQFSNSRSEMNVSTLELGDSALYLCASSSGDRGPTGELFFGEGSRLTVL.

The DNA for the CDR3 is TGTGCCAGCAGCTTAGGAGGAAATAATTCACCCCTCCACTTT. Translation gives CASSLGGNNSPLHF. The J gene is TRBJ1-6, the V gene TRBV7-6, with D hard to call. The CDR3 has 14 residues. The germline gives CDR1 SGHVS, CDR2 FNYEAQ. V was clipped by 1 base and J by 5 bases, with 6 bases between them.

This clone occurred once. The chain employs TRBV6-5 and TRBJ1-4; the D gene is possibly TRBD1 (5 bases). This CDR3 has 14 residues. Germline values: CDR1 MNHEY, CDR2 SVGAGI. Trimming took 7 bases from V and 8 from J, leaving 17 bases between them. This CDR3 reads CASKGTGVREKLFF. The CDR3 DNA is TGTGCCAGCAAGGGCACAGGCGTTAGGGAAAAACTGTTTTTT.

The genes are TRBV19 and TRBJ1-2; TRBD1 is a possible D gene (6 bases). This CDR3 is built from 11 residues. V was trimmed by 10 bases and J by 10 bases, leaving 16 bases between them. Germline CDR1 and CDR2: LNHDA and SQIVND (reference sequence). This CDR3 is CATQRTDYYTF. CDR3 DNA: TGTGCCACCCAGAGGACAGACTACTACACCTTC.

The chain couples TRBV5-4 to TRBJ2-5, with a weak D call TRBD1 (6 bases). Deletions cut 5 bases from V and 2 bases from J, with 10 bases between. Germline assignment: CDR1 SGHNT and CDR2 YYREEE (reference sequence). The CDR3 contains 13 residues. The CDR3 nucleotides are TGTGCCAGCAGGGACAGAGCACAAGAGACCCAGTACTTC. This translates into CASRDRAQETQYF.

The chain links TRBV7-3 to TRBJ1-1; maybe TRBD1 (5 bases). This CDR3 has 13 amino acids. Germline assignment: CDR1 SGHTA and CDR2 FQGTGA. The V and J ends lost 2 bases and 4 bases respectively, with 8 bases between them. CDR3 in amino acids: CASSLSGSTEAFF. DNA of the CDR3: TGTGCCAGCAGCTTATCAGGGTCCACTGAAGCTTTCTTT.